Listed below are T cell receptor beta chains from one sample, sequenced in a study of T-cell memory formation after mild COVID-19. One entry per CDR3 protein results from TCRdb running MiXCR on the 5' RACE reads. The sample consists of 180,000 or so distinct CDR3 sequences, around a tenth of them appearing once. The specimen was PBMCs or a T cell subset sorted from them (not recorded which). These receptors all come from a man aged 18-30 years who had mild COVID-19 (a few samples of this study predate the infection). Cell type and time point are not known. The CDR3 runs from the conserved cysteine through the conserved F or W. The order of the fields is V gene, J gene, CDR3 protein.

>TRBV4-2|TRBJ2-1
CASSRWTSGGAPKSDEQFF
>TRBV9|TRBJ1-6
CASSVEPGAISSPLHF
>TRBV29-1|TRBJ1-1
CSVEEGQANTEAFF
>TRBV5-1|TRBJ2-5
CASSLGRSQETQYF
>TRBV3-1|TRBJ2-2
CASSQGPGLGELFF
>TRBV7-9|TRBJ2-7
CASIPGGGVGEQYF
>TRBV20-1|TRBJ1-6
CSARHGYNSPLHF
>TRBV5-5|TRBJ2-6
CASSLEGVRAGANVLTF
>TRBV5-6|TRBJ2-1
CASSPSGGPYNEQFF
>TRBV5-4|TRBJ2-3
CASSRGGETDTQYF
>TRBV29-1|TRBJ2-5
CSVLGGLHQETQYF
>TRBV11-2|TRBJ1-2
CASSSRTGYTF
>TRBV10-3|TRBJ2-5
CATMDRVGRETQYF
>TRBV12-3/TRBV12-4|TRBJ2-6
CASSLTGGIGGANVLTF
>TRBV6-5|TRBJ2-5
CASSYRRGKETQYF
>TRBV7-7|TRBJ1-4
CASSFGPSAKLFF
>TRBV5-5|TRBJ1-1
CASSLHGSLTTEAFF
>TRBV7-2|TRBJ2-5
CASSRDRGPSETQYF
>TRBV5-1|TRBJ1-3
CASSAETSGNTIYF
>TRBV6-5|TRBJ2-2
CATRSEYTTGELFF
>TRBV2|TRBJ2-6
CASTFVRLSGANVLTF
>TRBV3-1|TRBJ1-3
CASSPGQGNTIYF
>TRBV18|TRBJ2-2
CASSPNVGGNTGELFF
>TRBV7-2|TRBJ2-1
CASSFGLAGGNEQFF
>TRBV15|TRBJ1-1
CATSRGTGRGDQAFF
>TRBV7-3|TRBJ1-2
CASSPGTGHHGYTF
>TRBV28|TRBJ1-2
CASSFGYQWGYTF
>TRBV3-1|TRBJ2-3
CASSRGGDTQYF
>TRBV7-2|TRBJ1-2
CASSLRITNYGYTF
>TRBV20-1|TRBJ2-3
CSGGEPGADTQYF
>TRBV4-1|TRBJ2-1
CASSQDQYRGPFF
>TRBV5-5|TRBJ1-1
CASRVGANTEAFF
>TRBV12-3/TRBV12-4|TRBJ2-5
CASRAGTTKETQYF
>TRBV9|TRBJ1-1
CASSVLTTGTEAFF
>TRBV12-3/TRBV12-4|TRBJ1-6
CASISSAGFPINSPLHF
>TRBV24-1|TRBJ1-2
CATSAEKSYGYTF
>TRBV5-1|TRBJ2-3
CASSDRTGRTDTQYF
>TRBV2|TRBJ2-3
CASSELVAGTDTQYF
>TRBV5-1|TRBJ1-1
CASSRGTGEGTEAFF